Sequencing of this T cell receptor (beta chain) was carried out in a study of shared clonotypes between healthy human individuals. Study-wide results and limits: Estimated richness values were generally larger in naive subsets than in memory subsets. Limitation of the genetic and exposure-history diversity represented came from the few donors.

Generated by immunoSEQ multiplex PCR, the TCRdb table keeps only in-frame clones and is missing some. The data hold around 180,000 clones, with around 93% observed a single time. About this clone: What it recognizes is unknown.

V lost 5 bases, J lost 3 bases, and 13 bases lay in between. CDR1 is LNHDA, CDR2 SQIVND, per germline (reference sequence). This CDR3 region has 14 residues. The sample taken for sequencing was naive CD4+ T cells sorted from blood. The subset is: CD45RA+ positively selected. This TCR derives from a woman in her twenties or thirties in good health. The rearrangement joins TRBV19 to TRBJ1-2; maybe TRBD1 (6 bases). The CDR3 DNA follows: TGTGCCAGTAGTGAGGGGGGCGTAGACTATGGCTACACCTTC. Protein product: CASSEGGVDYGYTF.